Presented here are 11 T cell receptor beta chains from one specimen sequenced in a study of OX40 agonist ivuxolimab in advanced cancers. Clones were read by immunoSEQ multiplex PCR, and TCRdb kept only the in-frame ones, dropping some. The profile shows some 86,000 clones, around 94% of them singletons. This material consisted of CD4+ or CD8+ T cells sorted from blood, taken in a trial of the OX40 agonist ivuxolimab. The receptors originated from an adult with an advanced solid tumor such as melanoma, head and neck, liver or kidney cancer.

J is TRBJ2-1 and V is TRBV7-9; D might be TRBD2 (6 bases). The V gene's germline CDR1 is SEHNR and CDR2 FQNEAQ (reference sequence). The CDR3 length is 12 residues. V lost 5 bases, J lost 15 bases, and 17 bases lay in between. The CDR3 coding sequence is TGTGCCAGCAGCCCTCCCCTACTAGCACCGTTCTTC. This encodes CASSPPLLAPFF.

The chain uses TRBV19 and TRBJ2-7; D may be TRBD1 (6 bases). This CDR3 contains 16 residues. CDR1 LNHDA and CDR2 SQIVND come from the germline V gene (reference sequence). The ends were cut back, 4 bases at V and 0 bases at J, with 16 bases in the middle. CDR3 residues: CASSTVPGVSSYEQYF. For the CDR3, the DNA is TGTGCCAGTAGTACCGTACCAGGGGTTTCCTCCTACGAGCAGTACTTC.

Here the CDR3 reads CASSPDILGNTIYF. CDR3 in DNA: TGTGCCAGCAGTCCGGACATCCTCGGAAACACCATATATTTT. The V call is TRBV7-9, the J call TRBJ1-3, with D tentatively TRBD1 (5 bases). The ends were cut back, 6 bases at V and 4 bases at J, with 13 bases in the middle. The CDR3 has 14 amino acids. Germline V gene sequence: CDR1 SEHNR, CDR2 FQNEAQ (reference sequence).

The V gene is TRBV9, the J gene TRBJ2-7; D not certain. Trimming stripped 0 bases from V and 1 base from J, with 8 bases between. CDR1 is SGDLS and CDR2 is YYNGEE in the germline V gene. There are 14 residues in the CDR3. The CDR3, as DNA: TGTGCCAGCAGCGTAGGTGCAGGTTCCTACGAGCAGTACTTC. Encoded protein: CASSVGAGSYEQYF.

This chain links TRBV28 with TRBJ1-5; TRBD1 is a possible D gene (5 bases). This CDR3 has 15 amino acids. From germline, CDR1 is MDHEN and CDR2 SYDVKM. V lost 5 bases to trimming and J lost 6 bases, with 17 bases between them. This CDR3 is CASSPRTSGGQPQHF. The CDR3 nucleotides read TGTGCCAGCAGTCCGAGGACCTCGGGGGGTCAGCCCCAGCATTTT.

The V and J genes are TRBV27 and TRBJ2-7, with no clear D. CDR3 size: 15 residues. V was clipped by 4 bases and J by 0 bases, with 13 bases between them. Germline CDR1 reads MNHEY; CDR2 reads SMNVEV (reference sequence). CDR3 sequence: CASSSSPPPSYEQYF. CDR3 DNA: TGTGCCAGCAGTTCGAGCCCTCCCCCCTCCTACGAGCAGTACTTC.

The CDR3 coding sequence is TGTGCCTTGGGAAGGGGACTAGAAGTCTACGAGCAGTACTTC. It yields the protein CALGRGLEVYEQYF. The rearrangement uses TRBV30 and TRBJ2-7, with 8 bases that match TRBD2. Per germline, CDR1 GTSNPN and CDR2 SVGIG (reference sequence). Trimming at V came to 7 bases and at J to 3 bases, leaving 11 bases not matched to a gene. The CDR3 is 14 residues long.

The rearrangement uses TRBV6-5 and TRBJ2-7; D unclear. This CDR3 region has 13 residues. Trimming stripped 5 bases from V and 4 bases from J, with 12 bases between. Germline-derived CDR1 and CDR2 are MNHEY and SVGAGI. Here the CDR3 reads CASSNGASYEQYF. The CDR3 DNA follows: TGTGCCAGCAGTAACGGCGCCAGTTACGAGCAGTACTTC.

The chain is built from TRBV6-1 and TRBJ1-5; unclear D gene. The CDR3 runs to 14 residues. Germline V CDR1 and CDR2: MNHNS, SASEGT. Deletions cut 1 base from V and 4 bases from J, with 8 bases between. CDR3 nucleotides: TGTGCCAGCAGTGAAGGCCTGGGGAATCAGCCCCAGCATTTT. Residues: CASSEGLGNQPQHF.

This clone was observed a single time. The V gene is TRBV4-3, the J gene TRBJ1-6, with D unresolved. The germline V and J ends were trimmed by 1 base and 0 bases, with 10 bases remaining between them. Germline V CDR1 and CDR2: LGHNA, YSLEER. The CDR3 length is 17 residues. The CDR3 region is CASSQVPQSSYNSPLHF. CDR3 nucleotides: TGCGCCAGCAGCCAAGTCCCGCAGAGCTCCTATAATTCACCCCTCCACTTT.

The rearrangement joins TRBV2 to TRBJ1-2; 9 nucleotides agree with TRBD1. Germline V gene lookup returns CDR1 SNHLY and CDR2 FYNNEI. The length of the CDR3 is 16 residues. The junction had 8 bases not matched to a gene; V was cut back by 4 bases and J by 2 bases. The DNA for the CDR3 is TGTGCCAGCAGTGCTACCGGGACAGGGCAAAACTATGGCTACACCTTC. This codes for CASSATGTGQNYGYTF.